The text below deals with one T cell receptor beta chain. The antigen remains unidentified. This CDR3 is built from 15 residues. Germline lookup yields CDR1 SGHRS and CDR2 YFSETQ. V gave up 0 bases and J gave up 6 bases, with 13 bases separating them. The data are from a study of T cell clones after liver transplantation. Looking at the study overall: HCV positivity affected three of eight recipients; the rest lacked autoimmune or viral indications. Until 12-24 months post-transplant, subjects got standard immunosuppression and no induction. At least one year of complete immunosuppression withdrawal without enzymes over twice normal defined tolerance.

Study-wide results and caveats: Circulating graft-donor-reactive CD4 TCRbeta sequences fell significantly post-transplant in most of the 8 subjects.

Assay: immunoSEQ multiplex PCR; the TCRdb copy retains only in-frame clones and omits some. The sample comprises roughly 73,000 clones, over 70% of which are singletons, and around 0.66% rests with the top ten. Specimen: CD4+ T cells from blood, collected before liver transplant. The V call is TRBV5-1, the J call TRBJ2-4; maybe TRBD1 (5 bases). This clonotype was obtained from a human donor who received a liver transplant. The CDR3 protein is CASSLAGIWANIQYF. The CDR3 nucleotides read TGCGCCAGCAGCTTGGCAGGGATATGGGCAAACATTCAGTACTTC.